This is a list of T cell receptor beta chains from one sample in a study of CD8+ T cells in alopecia areata. Repertoires were generated with immunoSEQ multiplex PCR, while TCRdb's copy carries only in-frame clones and drops some. The data hold roughly 110,000 clones, with 55% to 60% observed a single time. The material was CD4+ T cells sorted from blood, obtained at week 24, from a patient treated with tofacitinib. The receptors here all came from a human donor with alopecia areata. Both conserved end residues are part of each CDR3. Fields, in order: D gene, J gene, V gene, clone size, CDR3 DNA, CDR3 protein. A D gene is named only where the DNA matches it firmly. Clone size is given for some rows only: seen once, a few or many times, or a class if the clone is expanded.

. TRBJ2-1 TRBV7-2 few TGTGCCAGCAGCTCCGACAGTCGAAATGAGCAGTTCTTC CASSSDSRNEQFF
. TRBJ2-7 TRBV5-1 few TGCGCCAGCACTTCTCGTGGCAGGGGATTACAACGCGAGCAGTACTTC CASTSRGRGLQREQYF
. TRBJ2-3 TRBV6-5 . TGTGCCAGCAGGGGGCCAAAGCGAGATACGCAGTATTTT CASRGPKRDTQYF
. TRBJ1-2 TRBV29-1 few TGCAGCGTGGGGGGTAGACTGAACTATGGCTACACCTTC CSVGGRLNYGYTF
. TRBJ2-1 TRBV5-4 . TGTGCCAGCAGCTCGGACTCAAATCCATCCACTGAGCAGTTCTTC CASSSDSNPSTEQFF
TRBD1 TRBJ2-3 TRBV7-8 few TGTGCCAGCAGCTTCGGGACAGGAACAGATACGCAGTATTTT CASSFGTGTDTQYF
TRBD1 TRBJ1-2 TRBV29-1 . TGCAGCGTGGGACAGGGGCGCGACTATGGCTACACCTTC CSVGQGRDYGYTF
. TRBJ1-1 TRBV29-1 . TGCAGCGTCGCAGACAGCGGCAAAGCTTTCTTT CSVADSGKAFF
. TRBJ2-7 TRBV7-2 . TGTGCCAGCAGCTCGTGGCCGGGGAGCGAGCAGTACTTC CASSSWPGSEQYF
TRBD1 TRBJ1-2 TRBV30 few TGTGCCTGGAGACGAACAGGGGTTCTTAACTATGGCTACACCTTC CAWRRTGVLNYGYTF
. TRBJ1-1 TRBV29-1 . TGCAGCGTTGAAGATCAGCAGGGACGGAGCACTGAAGCTTTCTTT CSVEDQQGRSTEAFF
. TRBJ1-5 TRBV30 few TGTGCCTGGAGTACAACAGCTAATCAGCCCCAGCATTTT CAWSTTANQPQHF
. TRBJ1-1 TRBV5-6 . TGTGCCAGCAGCTTGGAAGTCACCGAGACTGAAGCTTTCTTT CASSLEVTETEAFF
TRBD1 TRBJ2-3 TRBV30 . TGTGCCTGGAGTGTACGAACAGGGGTTCATTGGCAGTATTTT CAWSVRTGVHWQYF
. TRBJ1-2 TRBV30 few TGTGCCTGGACTGGGGGAAACTATGGCTACACCTTC CAWTGGNYGYTF
TRBD1 TRBJ1-2 TRBV30 once TGTGCCTGGAGCCATTCTGGACAGGGGGTAAAGGGCTACACCTTC CAWSHSGQGVKGYTF
. TRBJ2-5 TRBV7-9 . TGTGCCAGCAGCTTGATAGGATGGGAGACCCAGTACTTC CASSLIGWETQYF
. TRBJ1-1 TRBV20-1 . TGCAGTGCTAGAGAAGCTTTCTTT CSAREAFF
TRBD2 TRBJ2-3 TRBV29-1 . TGCAGCGAGCGAAGAGCGGGGCCAGGCACAGATACGCAGTATTTT CSERRAGPGTDTQYF
. TRBJ1-5 TRBV4-3 . TGCGCCAGCAGCCAAGTACTGGGTAGCAATCAGCCCCAGCATTTT CASSQVLGSNQPQHF
TRBD1 TRBJ1-2 TRBV6-6 . TGTGCCAGCAGTTCGTCAGGGGGTGGCGGCTACACCTTC CASSSSGGGGYTF
TRBD2 TRBJ2-5 TRBV5-1 few TGCGCCAGCAGCTCGCAGGGACTAGCAGGAGAGACCCAGTACTTC CASSSQGLAGETQYF
. TRBJ2-1 TRBV7-2 . TGTGCCAGCACCCCGAGTGGGGCCTACAATGAGCAGTTCTTC CASTPSGAYNEQFF
. TRBJ2-6 TRBV30 . TGTGCCTGGAGTGTCCCTAGCTCTGGGGCCAACGTCCTGACTTTC CAWSVPSSGANVLTF
. TRBJ1-3 TRBV29-1 . TGCAGCGGTACACCAGACTCTGGAAACACCATATATTTT CSGTPDSGNTIYF
TRBD1 TRBJ1-2 TRBV7-8 few TGTGCCAGCAGCCCGATGAAAGGGGGCTCTGGCTACACCTTC CASSPMKGGSGYTF
. TRBJ2-7 TRBV30 . TGTGCCTGGAGTTCTTCCTACGAGCAGTACTTC CAWSSSYEQYF
TRBD1 TRBJ2-7 TRBV2 . TGTGCCAGCGGGGGACAGGGCGTCTACGAGCAGTACTTC CASGGQGVYEQYF
TRBD1 TRBJ2-7 TRBV10-3 . TGTGCCATCAGCGGACAGGGCTACGAGCAGTACTTC CAISGQGYEQYF
. TRBJ2-6 TRBV30 . TGTGCCTGGAGCTCTGGGGCCAACGTCCTGACTTTC CAWSSGANVLTF
. TRBJ1-1 TRBV30 once TGTGCCTGGAGTCCCTCGGAGGGGACTGAAGCTTTCTTT CAWSPSEGTEAFF
TRBD2 TRBJ2-3 TRBV4-3 . TGCGCCAGCAGCCAAGGAATTAGCGGGGGGCGTGCAGATACGCAGTATTTT CASSQGISGGRADTQYF
TRBD1 TRBJ1-1 TRBV11-2 . TGTGCCAGCAGCCCGGGGACAGGCAACACTGAAGCTTTCTTT CASSPGTGNTEAFF
TRBD1 TRBJ2-1 TRBV4-1 few TGCGCCAGCAGCCGCGGGACAGGACCCTACAATGAGCAGTTCTTC CASSRGTGPYNEQFF
TRBD1 TRBJ1-5 TRBV30 . TGTGCCTGGAGGCCGACCGGGACAGGGGCGTTTCAGCCCCAGCATTTT CAWRPTGTGAFQPQHF
. TRBJ1-2 TRBV9 . TGTGCCAGCGGGAGACCGGGAGACTATGGCTACACCTTC CASGRPGDYGYTF
TRBD2 TRBJ2-7 TRBV10-3 . TGTGCCGCCCGAGCGGGGGACGCCTACGAGCAGTACTTC CAARAGDAYEQYF
. TRBJ1-4 TRBV6-5 few TGTGCCAGCAGTAAACAGGGCGCGCAGGAAAAACTGTTTTTT CASSKQGAQEKLFF
TRBD2 TRBJ2-5 TRBV27 few TGTGCCAGCAGTCCCTACTGGACTAGAGGAGAGACCCAGTACTTC CASSPYWTRGETQYF
. TRBJ2-4 TRBV30 . TGTGCCTGGAGTCGAGGGGGGGTTGAAGAAATGAAAAACATTCAGTACTTC CAWSRGGVEEMKNIQYF
. TRBJ1-2 TRBV4-2 . TGTGCCAGCAGCCAAGAGTCGGCCAGGGGATACGGCTACACCTTC CASSQESARGYGYTF
. TRBJ2-7 TRBV15 . TGTGCCACCAGCAGAGATCGAGGGCCACTCGAGCAGTACTTC CATSRDRGPLEQYF
. TRBJ1-2 TRBV30 . TGTGCCTGGAGCGCCCGTTTGGGGGAGACCTTC CAWSARLGETF
TRBD2 TRBJ2-3 TRBV19 . TGTGCCAGTAGAAGCGGGGGGGCGGGCACAGATACGCAGTATTTT CASRSGGAGTDTQYF
. TRBJ2-7 TRBV6-5 . TGTGCCAGCAGTTACGGGGGCGGTGGCGAGCAGTACTTC CASSYGGGGEQYF
. TRBJ2-5 TRBV29-1 . TGCAGCGTTACTGCTAGACAGACCCAGTACTTC CSVTARQTQYF
. TRBJ2-2 TRBV7-2 . TGTGCCAGCATCCTTCAACCATCACAGGGTGCCGGGGAGCTGTTTTTT CASILQPSQGAGELFF
. TRBJ2-1 TRBV19 . TGTGCCAGTAAGGGGATGGGGATTTACAATGAGCAGTTCTTC CASKGMGIYNEQFF
. TRBJ1-1 TRBV19 few TGTGCCAGTAGTATTGGACAGCTGAACACTGAAGCTTTCTTT CASSIGQLNTEAFF
TRBD1 TRBJ2-4 TRBV27 . TGTGCCAGCAGCAAACAGGGGAGTCTAGCCAAAAACATTCAGTACTTC CASSKQGSLAKNIQYF
. TRBJ2-7 TRBV5-6 . TGTGCCAGCAGCTCGGGACTCTGGATACAATACGAGCAGTACTTC CASSSGLWIQYEQYF
. TRBJ1-5 TRBV21-1 . TGTGCCAGCAGCAAAGTTGGAAAGGGCGAGGGGTCGGCTTGCAATCAGCCCCAGCATTTT CASSKVGKGEGSACNQPQHF
. TRBJ1-1 TRBV18 once TGTGCCAGCATGCCTTTCCCGGGGGTTTCTGAAGCTTTCTTT CASMPFPGVSEAFF
TRBD2 TRBJ2-7 TRBV7-9 . TGTGCCAGCAGCGCACACCCCGGCCTAGCGGGCCTTACCTACGAGCAGTACTTC CASSAHPGLAGLTYEQYF
TRBD1 TRBJ2-7 TRBV2 few TGTGCCAGCAGTTGGACAGGGCCCTACGAGCAGTACTTC CASSWTGPYEQYF
. TRBJ2-1 TRBV7-2 many TGTGCCAGCAGCTTAGGGTTGGGCAGGGGATTTTCCAATGAGCAGTTCTTC CASSLGLGRGFSNEQFF
. TRBJ1-1 TRBV4-1 few TGCGCCAGCAGCCAAGAGGGGATGGTCGCTGAAGCTTTCTTT CASSQEGMVAEAFF
. TRBJ2-1 TRBV2 . TGTGCCAGCAGTCAAACAGGTGGGCATGAGCAGTTCTTC CASSQTGGHEQFF
TRBD2 TRBJ2-7 TRBV2 . TGTGCCAGCAGTGGGGGAGGACTAGCGGGGTCCCTATACGAGCAGTACTTC CASSGGGLAGSLYEQYF
TRBD1 TRBJ2-7 TRBV27 few TGTGCCAGCAGTCTCACGGCAGGGACAGGGGGCTACGAGCAGTACTTC CASSLTAGTGGYEQYF